The 22 T cell receptor beta chains listed next were all sequenced from one sample in a study of blood T cell repertoires in COVID-19. The assay was immunoSEQ multiplex PCR, and TCRdb's table has in-frame clones only and misses some. The table has roughly 200,000 clones, roughly 79% seen once; the top ten hold approximately 9.9%. The sample was peripheral blood. Every receptor here comes from a woman between 40 and 50 years old with COVID-19, enrolled during active disease.

V gene TRBV5-1 combines with J gene TRBJ2-7; 7 nucleotides match TRBD1. The CDR3 runs 14 residues. The trim removed 4 bases at V and 4 bases at J, leaving 8 bases unmatched. Germline V gene lookup returns CDR1 SGHRS and CDR2 YFSETQ. CDR3 protein: CASSRTDRAYEQYF. CDR3 coding DNA: TGCGCCAGCAGCCGGACAGACAGGGCTTACGAGCAGTACTTC.

The rearrangement uses TRBV5-1 and TRBJ2-7, with TRBD1 matching over 10 bases. V gave up 4 bases and J gave up 4 bases; unmatched junction bases: 11. CDR3 length: 16 amino acids. Per the germline V gene, CDR1 is SGHRS and CDR2 is YFSETQ. The CDR3 sequence is CASSLTPGQGIYEQYF. The CDR3 DNA follows: TGCGCCAGCAGCCTTACGCCGGGACAGGGGATATACGAGCAGTACTTC.

V and J are TRBV15 and TRBJ2-3; 9 nucleotides match TRBD2. Trimming cost V 6 bases and J 2 bases; bases outside gene matches: 9. CDR1 is LNHNV, CDR2 YYDKDF, per germline (reference sequence). This CDR3 spans 16 amino acids. The CDR3 sequence is CATRRGGLGSTDTQYF. The CDR3 DNA follows: TGTGCCACCAGGCGGGGGGGCCTGGGTTCCACAGATACGCAGTATTTT. The whole variable domain, filled in from reference TRBV15 and TRBJ2-3, reads DAMVIQNPRYQVTQFGKPVTLSCSQTLNHNVMYWYQQKSSQAPKLLFHYYDKDFNNEADTPDNFQSRRPNTSFCFLDIRSPGLGDTAMYLCATRRGGLGSTDTQYFGPGTRLTVL.

The chain couples TRBV3-1 (or the pseudogene TRBV3-2) to TRBJ1-1; tentative D call: TRBD1 (5 bases). Trimming removed 0 bases from V and 9 bases from J, with 20 bases in between. There are 16 residues in the CDR3. From germline, CDR1 is LGHDT and CDR2 YNNKEL (reference sequence). The chain's CDR3 is CASSQEVGQGTLKAFF. CDR3 coding DNA: TGTGCCAGCAGCCAAGAGGTCGGGCAGGGAACACTGAAAGCTTTCTTT.

This chain joins TRBV5-4 and TRBJ2-1; 14 nucleotides match TRBD2. The CDR3 extends over 16 amino acids. The germline gives CDR1 SGHNT, CDR2 YYREEE (reference sequence). J lost 13 bases, V lost 4 bases, and 13 bases had no gene match. CDR3 nucleotide sequence: TGTGCCAGCAGCGGAGGACTAGCGGGGGGCGGAATCCCCCAGTTCTTC. It is translated as CASSGGLAGGGIPQFF.

The V and J genes are TRBV7-3 and TRBJ2-1, with 8 bases aligning to TRBD2. V lost 5 bases to trimming and J lost 0 bases; unmatched junction nucleotides: 9. CDR3 length: 17 residues. Germline CDR1 is SGHTA and CDR2 is FQGTGA. The CDR3 loop reads CASSPGTRGSSYNEQFF. The CDR3 DNA sequence: TGTGCCAGCAGCCCAGGGACTAGGGGGAGCTCCTACAATGAGCAGTTCTTC.

The chain joins TRBV7-8 to TRBJ2-1; 15 bases agree with TRBD2. The CDR3 is made up of 18 amino acids. Germline V gene lookup returns CDR1 SGHVS and CDR2 FQNEAQ. The junction had 5 bases not matched to a gene; V was cut back by 5 bases and J by 0 bases. The CDR3, as DNA: TGTGCCAGCAGCCAGGGACTAGCGGGAGGCAGCTCCTACAATGAGCAGTTCTTC. This sequence encodes CASSQGLAGGSSYNEQFF.

The chain employs TRBV7-8 and TRBJ1-1; D not certain. Trimming pared 0 bases from V and 8 bases from J, leaving 7 bases between. CDR3 length equals 12 residues. CDR1 is SGHVS and CDR2 is FQNEAQ in the germline V gene. CDR3 region: CASSLAFQEAFF. Written as DNA, the CDR3 is TGTGCCAGCAGCTTAGCGTTTCAGGAAGCTTTCTTT.

In nucleotides, the CDR3 is TGCGCCAGCAGCCAGGGAAGGTCGGCTACCGAGCAGTACTTC. Protein product: CASSQGRSATEQYF. This rearrangement joins TRBV5-1 to TRBJ2-7, with D possibly TRBD1 on 5 matching bases. Germline loops: CDR1 SGHRS, CDR2 YFSETQ. The V end was cut by 4 bases, the J end by 6 bases, with 17 bases between. The CDR3 is 14 residues long.

V gene TRBV12-3 or TRBV12-4 combines with J gene TRBJ1-1; no clear D. V lost 3 bases, J lost 4 bases, and 3 bases lay in between. This CDR3 is 11 amino acids long. CDR3 sequence (DNA): TGTGCCAGCAGTTTCCTCACTGAAGCTTTCTTT. Translating gives CASSFLTEAFF.

This clone was recorded only once. V and J are TRBV4-1 and TRBJ2-3; 9 positions match TRBD1. V trimming: 4 bases; J trimming: 5 bases; junction bases outside the gene matches: 7. The germline CDR1 and CDR2 sequences are MGHRA and YSYEKL. The CDR3 runs 15 residues. The CDR3 bases are TGCGCCAGCAGCCTCCCGGGACAGGGTGTAGATACGCAGTATTTT. It yields the protein CASSLPGQGVDTQYF.

This clone was observed a single time. The V call is TRBV30, the J call TRBJ2-1; 10 bases match TRBD1. The CDR3 loop spans 15 amino acids. V gave up 3 bases and J gave up 7 bases; unmatched junction bases: 9. Germline V gene data show CDR1 as GTSNPN and CDR2 as SVGIG (reference sequence). The CDR3 spells CAWRPPGQGRNEQFF. The CDR3, as DNA: TGTGCCTGGAGACCCCCGGGACAGGGGAGGAATGAGCAGTTCTTC.

The V call is TRBV28, the J call TRBJ2-1, with a weak D call TRBD1 (6 bases). This CDR3 contains 14 residues. Trimming stripped 3 bases from V and 6 bases from J, with 12 bases between. Germline V CDR1 and CDR2: MDHEN, SYDVKM. This CDR3 is CASSFRRGLNEQFF. DNA for the CDR3: TGTGCCAGCAGTTTCCGCAGGGGTCTCAATGAGCAGTTCTTC.

This chain links TRBV6-5 with TRBJ1-4, with D maybe TRBD1 (6 bases). V lost 2 bases and J lost 5, with 12 bases in between. This CDR3 comprises 15 residues. The germline V gene encodes CDR1 MNHEY and CDR2 SVGAGI. CDR3 nucleotide sequence: TGTGCCAGCAGTTACGTTACAGGGAAGAATGAAAAACTGTTTTTT. This encodes CASSYVTGKNEKLFF.

The chain uses TRBV30 and TRBJ2-1; D might be TRBD1 (6 bases). The CDR3 length is 14 residues. V shed 3 bases and J shed 6 bases, with 15 bases lying between them. Per the germline V gene, CDR1 is GTSNPN and CDR2 is SVGIG (reference sequence). The CDR3 spells CAWSHGTPLNEQFF. The CDR3 DNA follows: TGTGCCTGGAGCCACGGGACACCACTCAATGAGCAGTTCTTC.

This clone was recorded once. The rearrangement uses TRBV2 and TRBJ2-1; 12 bases are a match to TRBD2. CDR1 and CDR2 from the germline V gene are SNHLY and FYNNEI. V trimming: 10 bases; J trimming: 4 bases; junction bases outside the gene matches: 2. The CDR3 contains 13 residues. CDR3 nucleotides: TGTGCCACCGGGACTAGCGGGTACAATGAGCAGTTCTTC. It yields the protein CATGTSGYNEQFF.

This clone was seen once. The chain's CDR3 is CASSPFGGLTRTDTQYF. CDR3 bases: TGTGCCAGCAGCCCATTTGGGGGCCTTACCCGCACAGATACGCAGTATTTT. The rearrangement links TRBV3-1 (or the pseudogene TRBV3-2) to TRBJ2-3, with D possibly matching TRBD1 (6 bases). Germline loops: CDR1 LGHDT, CDR2 YNNKEL (reference sequence). Trimming took 4 bases from V and 1 from J, leaving 18 bases between them. CDR3 length equals 17 residues.

Only a few counts were recorded for this clone. The V call is TRBV19, the J call TRBJ1-5; maybe TRBD1 (6 bases). V was clipped by 6 bases and J by 1 base, with 7 bases between them. This CDR3 has 13 amino acids. Germline loops: CDR1 LNHDA, CDR2 SQIVND (reference sequence). The CDR3 nucleotides are TGTGCCAGTAGGGACAGCAGCAATCAGCCCCAGCATTTT. Translation: CASRDSSNQPQHF.

The chain is built from TRBV28 and TRBJ2-5, with D tentatively TRBD1 (6 bases). Germline values: CDR1 MDHEN, CDR2 SYDVKM. The CDR3 has 14 residues. Trimming cost V 3 bases and J 5 bases, with 13 bases left between them. The CDR3 sequence: CASSFVTGLETQYF. DNA of the CDR3: TGTGCCAGCAGTTTCGTAACAGGGTTGGAGACCCAGTACTTC.

The chain joins TRBV14 to TRBJ2-1; D may be TRBD2 (7 bases). Germline V gene lookup returns CDR1 SGHDN and CDR2 FVKESK. The CDR3 consists of 16 residues. V lost 1 base to trimming and J lost 8 bases, with 18 bases between them. The CDR3 DNA sequence: TGTGCCAGCAGCCAAGTCAGTGGGGGGGCCATATATGAGCAGTTCTTC. This gives the protein CASSQVSGGAIYEQFF.

The chain is built from TRBV5-4 and TRBJ2-3; D may be TRBD2 (5 bases). The CDR3 loop spans 14 amino acids. Deletions cut 0 bases from V and 14 bases from J, with 19 bases between. CDR1 is SGHNT, CDR2 YYREEE, per germline (reference sequence). CDR3 in amino acids: CASSLARGGKRWYF. Written as DNA, the CDR3 is TGTGCCAGCAGCTTGGCTAGAGGAGGAAAGCGTTGGTATTTT.

This rearrangement joins TRBV19 to TRBJ1-5; 10 bases agree with TRBD1. Per germline, CDR1 LNHDA and CDR2 SQIVND (reference sequence). V was clipped by 4 bases and J by 8 bases; unmatched bases: 8. The CDR3 length is 15 residues. CDR3 in amino acids: CASSTGTGAGEPQHF. The CDR3 DNA reads TGTGCCAGTAGTACCGGGACAGGGGCGGGAGAGCCCCAGCATTTT.